This is a list of T cell receptor beta chains from one sample in a study of blood T cell repertoires in COVID-19. TCRdb's table, derived via immunoSEQ multiplex PCR, lists solely in-frame clones and lacks some. The data hold tens of thousands of clones, with around 84% observed a single time. Material: peripheral blood. Receptor source: a human donor in a cohort sampled during active COVID-19. Both conserved end residues are part of each CDR3. A D gene is named only where the DNA matches it firmly. Clone sizes are given selectively: once, few, many, or a class where the clone is expanded.

j_call | d_call | v_call | clone_size | cdr3_aa | cdr3_nt
TRBJ2-1 | TRBD2 | TRBV7-2 | - | CASSLAAGAGWNEQFF | TGTGCCAGCAGCTTAGCGGCGGGAGCCGGTTGGAATGAGCAGTTCTTC
TRBJ2-3 | - | TRBV29-1 | - | CSVAAGRTDTQYF | TGCAGCGTTGCAGCAGGCCGCACAGATACGCAGTATTTT
TRBJ2-7 | TRBD2 | TRBV29-1 | - | CSVLRGSTVPEQYF | TGCAGCGTCCTTCGCGGGAGTACTGTCCCCGAGCAGTACTTC
TRBJ2-3 | - | TRBV7-6 | once | CASSLVGGAGTDTQYF | TGTGCCAGCAGCTTAGTAGGAGGTGCGGGCACAGATACGCAGTATTTT
TRBJ1-3 | - | TRBV19 | - | CASSFGQPNSGNTIYF | TGTGCCAGTAGCTTCGGACAGCCTAACTCTGGAAACACCATATATTTT
TRBJ2-5 | TRBD2 | TRBV29-1 | - | CSVEASGRAGETQYF | TGCAGCGTTGAGGCTAGCGGGAGGGCCGGCGAGACCCAGTACTTC
TRBJ2-7 | TRBD2 | TRBV28 | - | CASSHQREGPKQYF | TGTGCCAGCAGTCACCAGCGGGAGGGCCCAAAGCAGTACTTC
TRBJ2-5 | TRBD2 | TRBV12-3/TRBV12-4 | - | CASSLGRGETQYF | TGTGCCAGCAGCCTAGGGCGGGGGGAGACCCAGTACTTC
TRBJ2-3 | TRBD1 | TRBV5-8 | - | CASKDRATDTQYF | TGTGCCAGCAAGGACAGGGCCACAGATACGCAGTATTTT
TRBJ2-3 | - | TRBV7-9 | - | CASSLISPYGGTSTDTQYF | TGTGCCAGCAGCTTAATTTCCCCATATGGGGGCACAAGCACAGATACGCAGTATTTT
TRBJ2-7 | TRBD1 | TRBV25-1 | - | CASSEQTGGFYEQYF | TGTGCCAGCAGTGAACAGACAGGGGGCTTTTACGAGCAGTACTTC
TRBJ1-6 | - | TRBV7-9 | - | CASSLTNSPLHF | TGTGCCAGCAGCTTAACAAATTCACCCCTCCACTTT
TRBJ2-5 | - | TRBV6-2/TRBV6-3 | once | CASSYSRETQYF | TGTGCCAGCAGTTACTCCCGGGAGACCCAGTACTTC
TRBJ2-6 | - | TRBV7-6 | - | CASSPQGANVLTF | TGTGCCAGCAGCCCCCAAGGGGCCAACGTCCTGACTTTC
TRBJ1-1 | TRBD1 | TRBV5-1 | - | CASRSQGALTEAFF | TGCGCCAGCAGATCTCAGGGGGCGCTCACTGAAGCTTTCTTT
TRBJ1-1 | - | TRBV18 | - | CASSPPDTVNTEAFF | TGTGCCAGCTCACCTCCGGACACGGTGAACACTGAAGCTTTCTTT
TRBJ2-7 | TRBD2 | TRBV19 | - | CASSIPPTSGRTYEQYF | TGTGCCAGTAGTATTCCCCCCACTAGCGGGAGAACCTACGAGCAGTACTTC
TRBJ2-3 | - | TRBV2 | - | CASSRDNTDTQYF | TGTGCCAGCAGCCGGGACAACACAGATACGCAGTATTTT
TRBJ1-2 | TRBD1 | TRBV3-1/TRBV3-2 | - | CASSRQGVDYGYTF | TGTGCCAGCAGTCGACAGGGTGTGGACTATGGCTACACCTTC
TRBJ2-3 | TRBD1 | TRBV6-5 | - | CASSYFAGGEDTQYF | TGTGCCAGCAGTTATTTCGCAGGGGGAGAGGATACGCAGTATTTT
TRBJ2-1 | - | TRBV15 | - | CATSRDPGLYNEQFF | TGTGCCACCAGCAGAGATCCAGGCCTTTACAATGAGCAGTTCTTC
TRBJ2-1 | TRBD2 | TRBV6-5 | - | CASSYRLASDEQFF | TGTGCCAGCAGTTACAGACTAGCATCCGATGAGCAGTTCTTC
TRBJ1-4 | TRBD1 | TRBV5-1 | few | CASSLGSGGNEKLFF | TGCGCCAGCAGCTTGGGATCAGGGGGCAATGAAAAACTGTTTTTT
TRBJ2-7 | TRBD1 | TRBV6-5 | - | CASSYRPGQGSEQYF | TGTGCCAGCAGTTACCGCCCGGGACAGGGGTCCGAGCAGTACTTC
TRBJ2-1 | - | TRBV3-1/TRBV3-2 | - | CASSQSALGPPRGNEQFF | TGTGCCAGCAGCCAAAGCGCACTAGGGCCCCCCCGGGGCAATGAGCAGTTCTTC
TRBJ2-5 | - | TRBV19 | once | CASRKDGGETQYF | TGTGCCAGTAGGAAGGACGGAGGAGAGACCCAGTACTTC
TRBJ2-6 | - | TRBV18 | - | CASSPAGSGANVLTF | TGTGCCAGCTCACCAGCGGGGTCTGGGGCCAACGTCCTGACTTTC
TRBJ2-7 | TRBD1 | TRBV5-1 | - | CASNPLQGAGEQYF | TGCGCCAGCAACCCACTTCAGGGGGCGGGAGAGCAGTACTTC
TRBJ1-2 | TRBD1 | TRBV5-4 | - | CASSQGGQGVYGYTF | TGTGCCAGCAGCCAGGGAGGACAGGGGGTTTATGGCTACACCTTC
TRBJ1-2 | - | TRBV15 | - | CATSRRPQGNYGYTF | TGTGCCACCAGCAGACGCCCTCAGGGGAACTATGGCTACACCTTC
TRBJ2-7 | TRBD1 | TRBV5-1 | - | CASSSSPTGREQYF | TGCGCCAGCAGCTCTTCGCCGACAGGGCGAGAGCAGTACTTC
TRBJ1-4 | TRBD1 | TRBV4-3 | - | CASTVADRRNEKLFF | TGCGCCAGCACCGTAGCGGACAGGAGAAATGAAAAACTGTTTTTT
TRBJ2-3 | - | TRBV3-1/TRBV3-2 | - | CASSQVPYAQYF | TGTGCCAGCAGCCAAGTCCCCTACGCGCAGTATTTT
TRBJ1-3 | TRBD1 | TRBV30 | once | CAWGQGPGNTIYF | TGTGCCTGGGGACAGGGTCCTGGAAACACCATATATTTT
TRBJ2-7 | - | TRBV11-3 | - | CASSLALYEQYF | TGTGCCAGCAGCTTAGCCCTCTACGAGCAGTACTTC
TRBJ2-3 | TRBD1 | TRBV28 | - | CASISLQGTDTQYF | TGTGCCAGCATTAGCCTACAGGGGACAGATACGCAGTATTTT
TRBJ1-2 | - | TRBV5-1 | - | CASSLVGVESGYTF | TGCGCCAGCAGCTTGGTAGGGGTCGAAAGTGGCTACACCTTC
TRBJ2-3 | - | TRBV10-1 | - | CASSESSPSSTDTQYF | TGCGCCAGCAGTGAGTCGTCCCCTTCTAGCACAGATACGCAGTATTTT
TRBJ2-3 | TRBD2 | TRBV5-1 | - | CASSPRTSGSTDTQYF | TGCGCCAGCAGCCCTCGGACTAGCGGGAGCACAGATACGCAGTATTTT
TRBJ2-7 | TRBD2 | TRBV29-1 | - | CSVERHPGLAGDEQYF | TGCAGCGTTGAAAGGCATCCGGGACTAGCAGGGGACGAGCAGTACTTC
TRBJ1-1 | TRBD1 | TRBV30 | - | CAWRYWDRGNTEAFF | TGTGCCTGGAGGTACTGGGACAGGGGGAACACTGAAGCTTTCTTT
TRBJ1-5 | - | TRBV7-2 | - | CASSLKPGGNQPQHF | TGTGCCAGCAGCTTAAAACCGGGGGGTAATCAGCCCCAGCATTTT
TRBJ2-6 | - | TRBV5-1 | - | CASSFSGSGANVLTF | TGCGCCAGCAGCTTTTCAGGAAGTGGGGCCAACGTCCTGACTTTC
TRBJ2-1 | TRBD2 | TRBV4-3 | - | CASSQDLAGVAYNEQFF | TGCGCCAGCAGCCAAGACCTAGCGGGAGTGGCCTACAATGAGCAGTTCTTC
TRBJ2-5 | - | TRBV2 | - | CASSEQAREVETQYF | TGTGCCAGCAGTGAACAGGCCAGGGAGGTAGAGACCCAGTACTTC
TRBJ1-4 | TRBD1 | TRBV30 | - | CATNPPGQGVTNEKLFF | TGTGCCACGAACCCACCGGGACAGGGTGTGACTAATGAAAAACTGTTTTTT
TRBJ2-5 | - | TRBV3-1/TRBV3-2 | - | CASSQGGSYETQYF | TGTGCCAGCAGCCAAGGGGGCTCCTACGAGACCCAGTACTTC
TRBJ2-5 | TRBD1 | TRBV4-3 | - | CASSQEGQQETQYF | TGCGCCAGCAGCCAAGAGGGACAGCAAGAGACCCAGTACTTC
TRBJ1-3 | - | TRBV10-2 | - | CASSRGPAALSGNTIYF | TGCGCCAGCAGTAGAGGCCCGGCAGCACTCTCTGGAAACACCATATATTTT
TRBJ2-7 | - | TRBV3-1/TRBV3-2 | - | CASSQEPNGGSEQYF | TGTGCCAGCAGCCAAGAACCCAATGGTGGTAGCGAGCAGTACTTC